These 30 T cell receptor beta chains originate from one sample sequenced in a study of OX40 agonist ivuxolimab in advanced cancers. Assay used: immunoSEQ multiplex PCR; TCRdb lists only in-frame clones, some missing. The profile shows roughly 50,000 clones, about 81% of them singletons. The sample in question was CD4+ or CD8+ T cells sorted from blood, obtained in a trial of the OX40 agonist ivuxolimab. These receptors all stem from an adult with an advanced solid tumor such as melanoma, head and neck, liver or kidney cancer.

This clone was detected once. The gene calls are TRBV6-1 and TRBJ1-1; D is undetermined. Trimming pared 6 bases from V and 1 base from J, leaving 12 bases between. The germline gives CDR1 MNHNS, CDR2 SASEGT. The CDR3 totals 14 residues. CDR3 sequence: CASRAGAGNTEAFF. CDR3 bases: TGTGCCAGCAGGGCAGGAGCGGGGAACACTGAAGCTTTCTTT.

V usage is TRBV4-2 and J usage is TRBJ2-3; D gene unclear. Germline V gene sequence: CDR1 LGHNA, CDR2 YNFKEQ. V lost 6 bases, J lost 0 bases, and 13 bases lay in between. The CDR3 extends over 15 amino acids. CDR3: CASRIGLGSTDTQYF. The CDR3, as DNA: TGTGCCAGCAGGATAGGTCTTGGTAGCACAGATACGCAGTATTTT.

CDR3 residues: CASSFARATEAFF. CDR3 DNA sequence: TGTGCCAGCAGCTTTGCAAGGGCGACGGAAGCTTTCTTT. This chain connects TRBV5-6 to TRBJ1-1, with D unresolved. V dropped 2 bases and J dropped 8 bases, with 13 bases sitting between them. CDR3 length equals 13 residues. The V gene's germline CDR1 is SGHDT and CDR2 YYEEEE.

The chain has TRBV28 and TRBJ2-7; 8 bases agree with TRBD1. The germline gives CDR1 MDHEN, CDR2 SYDVKM. The CDR3 length is 13 residues. Unmatched junction bases numbered 6, after V lost 6 bases and J lost 5 bases. CDR3 region: CASSRGQEHEQYF. The CDR3 region has the DNA TGTGCCAGCAGCAGGGGACAGGAGCACGAGCAGTACTTC.

The rearrangement joins TRBV11-2 to TRBJ2-3, with D perhaps assigned TRBD1 or TRBD2 (5 bases each). Germline V gene lookup returns CDR1 SGHAT and CDR2 FQNNGV. The germline V and J ends were trimmed by 6 bases and 6 bases, with 25 bases remaining between them. This CDR3 has 17 amino acids. For the CDR3, the DNA is TGTGCCAGCAGTCCAAGCGTGGGAGTTCAGGGTGAGGATACGCAGTATTTT. Residues: CASSPSVGVQGEDTQYF.

This chain links TRBV5-1 with TRBJ2-2, with D hard to call. The CDR3 is made up of 16 amino acids. Trimming took off 0 bases at V and 0 bases at J, with 9 bases between the two ends. Looked up from germline, CDR1 is SGHRS and CDR2 is YFSETQ. DNA of the CDR3: TGCGCCAGCAGCTTGGGCGACCTCGCGAACACCGGGGAGCTGTTTTTT. Protein product: CASSLGDLANTGELFF.

The chain recombines TRBV13 with TRBJ2-1; 9 bases agree with TRBD2. CDR3 length equals 15 residues. After removal of 6 bases from V and 5 bases from J, the junction contained 8 bases not matched to a gene. Germline CDR1 is PRHDT and CDR2 is FYEKMQ (reference sequence). The CDR3 sequence: CASRIAGDRDNEQFF. The DNA for the CDR3 is TGTGCCAGCAGAATAGCGGGAGATCGGGACAATGAGCAGTTCTTC.

This chain uses TRBV19 with TRBJ2-5; D call uncertain. This CDR3 region has 14 residues. The germline CDR1 and CDR2 sequences are LNHDA and SQIVND (reference sequence). V lost 3 bases and J lost 5, with 13 bases in between. The CDR3 region is CASSIWGIGETQYF. For the CDR3, the DNA is TGTGCCAGTAGTATTTGGGGAATTGGGGAGACCCAGTACTTC.

This CDR3 is CASSLEGARGNEQFF. The CDR3 bases are TGTGCCAGCAGCTTGGAGGGCGCAAGAGGCAATGAGCAGTTCTTC. The gene calls are TRBV5-8 and TRBJ2-1, with D hard to call. Germline V gene data show CDR1 as SGHTS and CDR2 as YDEGEE. Trimming stripped 0 bases from V and 6 bases from J, with 13 bases between. The CDR3 spans 15 residues.

The V gene is TRBV18, the J gene TRBJ2-2; perhaps TRBD1 as D (6 bases). The CDR3 runs to 15 residues. Germline CDR1 KGHSH, CDR2 LQKENI. With 3 bases removed from V and 0 bases from J, the gap between germline ends came to 8 bases. The CDR3, as DNA: TGTGCCAGCTCACCGCCAGGGGCGAACACCGGGGAGCTGTTTTTT. This translates into CASSPPGANTGELFF.

This chain joins TRBV19 and TRBJ2-1, with 12 bases fitting TRBD2. The V segment lost 3 bases and the J segment 0 bases; nucleotides outside the gene matches: 6. CDR1 is LNHDA and CDR2 is SQIVND in the germline V gene (reference sequence). The CDR3 runs 18 residues. The CDR3 region has the DNA TGTGCCAGTAGTATCAGGACTAGCGGGACGAGCTCCTACAATGAGCAGTTCTTC. Its protein is CASSIRTSGTSSYNEQFF.

V gene TRBV11-2 combines with J gene TRBJ2-5; D is unclear. Trimming pared 4 bases from V and 3 bases from J, leaving 12 bases between. Germline V CDR1 and CDR2: SGHAT, FQNNGV. This CDR3 is 14 amino acids long. The DNA of the CDR3 is TGTGCCAGCAGCTCATATCCTGTTAAAGAGACCCAGTACTTC. Protein sequence: CASSSYPVKETQYF.

The rearrangement links TRBV19 to TRBJ2-1; the match to TRBD2 covers 11 bases. The J segment lost 9 bases and the V segment lost 1 base, leaving 5 bases of the junction unmatched. The CDR3 totals 15 residues. CDR1 LNHDA and CDR2 SQIVND come from the germline V gene (reference sequence). CDR3 sequence reads: CASSIGGLAETEQFF. For the CDR3, the DNA is TGTGCCAGTAGTATAGGGGGACTAGCGGAGACTGAGCAGTTCTTC.

This sequence joins TRBV4-1 and TRBJ1-6; the match to TRBD1 covers 9 bases. With 3 bases clipped from V and 6 bases from J, the junction kept 3 bases outside the gene matches. Germline assignment: CDR1 MGHRA and CDR2 YSYEKL. The CDR3 has 15 residues. The CDR3: CASSHRDRANSPLHF. Written as DNA, the CDR3 is TGCGCCAGCAGCCACCGGGACAGGGCTAATTCACCCCTCCACTTT.

V is TRBV4-1 and J is TRBJ1-2, with 7 bases fitting TRBD1. Germline loops: CDR1 MGHRA, CDR2 YSYEKL. Trimming removed 3 bases from V and 0 bases from J; junction bases left unmatched: 1. The CDR3 length is 14 residues. CDR3 nucleotide sequence: TGCGCCAGCAGCCAGGACAGGTCTAACTATGGCTACACCTTC. It translates to CASSQDRSNYGYTF.

The chain uses TRBV6-4 and TRBJ2-1, with 11 bases that match TRBD1. The J segment lost 6 bases and the V segment lost 6 bases, leaving 7 bases of the junction unmatched. CDR3 size: 15 residues. Germline V lookup: CDR1 MRHNA, CDR2 SNTAGT. The CDR3 bases are TGTGCCAGCAGCCCCGGGACAGGGGGAGGCAATGAGCAGTTCTTC. Its protein is CASSPGTGGGNEQFF.

V is TRBV4-1 and J is TRBJ2-7; 9 bases map to TRBD1. Germline V gene lookup returns CDR1 MGHRA and CDR2 YSYEKL. The CDR3 has 14 residues. V was pared by 4 bases and J by 4 bases, with 5 bases of the junction left unmatched. The CDR3 sequence is CASSRQTGGYEQYF. CDR3 bases: TGCGCCAGCAGCCGCCAGACAGGGGGTTACGAGCAGTACTTC.

The chain couples TRBV5-1 to TRBJ1-1; 7 nucleotides align to TRBD1. Germline V gene sequence: CDR1 SGHRS, CDR2 YFSETQ. This CDR3 contains 13 residues. With V trimmed by 6 bases and J by 1 base, 3 bases remained unmatched. DNA for the CDR3: TGCGCCAGCAACAGGGGTGGGAACACTGAAGCTTTCTTT. It is translated as CASNRGGNTEAFF.

The rearrangement uses TRBV1 and TRBJ2-3; no DNA check was done on the table's D call, TRBD2. TRBV1 is given as a pseudogene. The CDR3 loop spans 15 amino acids. CDR3 region: CTSRLLAGGIDTQYF. For the CDR3, the DNA is TGCACCAGCAGACTTTTAGCGGGAGGAATAGATACGCAGTATTTT.

CDR3 in amino acids: CASSLALNYGYTF. The CDR3 DNA reads TGTGCCAGCAGCTTGGCACTTAACTATGGCTACACCTTC. V is TRBV5-5 and J is TRBJ1-2; D is undetermined. The germline CDR1 and CDR2 sequences are SGHKS and YYEKEE (reference sequence). The CDR3 spans 13 residues. Trimming pared 0 bases from V and 1 base from J, leaving 4 bases between.

The V gene is TRBV7-8, the J gene TRBJ1-1, with D uncertain. With 2 bases removed from V and 1 base from J, the gap between germline ends came to 11 bases. CDR1 is SGHVS, CDR2 FQNEAQ, per germline. The CDR3 runs 15 residues. The CDR3 DNA sequence: TGTGCCAGCAGCTTATTATTTTCGGCGAACACTGAAGCTTTCTTT. It encodes CASSLLFSANTEAFF.

V usage is TRBV4-3 and J usage is TRBJ2-1, with D possibly TRBD2 on 6 matching bases. The CDR3 spans 14 residues. CDR1 LGHNA and CDR2 YSLEER come from the germline V gene. V lost 4 bases and J lost 5, with 12 bases in between. The DNA of the CDR3 is TGCGCCAGCAGCCTGATACTAGCTGACAATGAGCAGTTCTTC. It codes for CASSLILADNEQFF.

The V gene is TRBV5-6, the J gene TRBJ1-1; 7 bases agree with TRBD1. The CDR3 spans 14 residues. J gave up 0 bases and V 4 bases, and 3 bases lay outside the gene matches. CDR1 is SGHDT and CDR2 is YYEEEE in the germline V gene. The CDR3 spells CASSRGGMNTEAFF. The CDR3 DNA is TGTGCCAGCAGCCGAGGGGGCATGAACACTGAAGCTTTCTTT.

This clone has only one observation. The chain recombines TRBV7-7 with TRBJ1-1; weak D call: TRBD1 (5 bases). V shed 5 bases and J shed 4 bases, with 11 bases lying between them. The CDR3 has 13 residues. The germline V gene has CDR1 SSHAT and CDR2 FNYEAQ (reference sequence). The chain's CDR3 is CASSEAGGTEAFF. CDR3 coding DNA: TGTGCCAGCAGCGAGGCCGGGGGCACTGAAGCTTTCTTT. Together with reference TRBV7-7 and TRBJ1-1, the CDR3 gives the full variable domain: GAGVSQSPRYKVTKRGQDVTLRCDPISSHATLYWYQQALGQGPEFLTYFNYEAQPDKSGLPSDRFSAERPEGSISTLTIQRTEQRDSAMYRCASSEAGGTEAFFGQGTRLTVV.

The table lists this clone with a count of one. The V call is TRBV9, the J call TRBJ1-2, with D possibly TRBD1 on 5 matching bases. The CDR3 covers 14 residues. Germline V lookup: CDR1 SGDLS, CDR2 YYNGEE. V dropped 4 bases and J dropped 4 bases, with 14 bases sitting between them. The CDR3 loop reads CASSPGTSSYGYTF. The CDR3 DNA reads TGTGCCAGCAGCCCGGGGACCTCTAGCTATGGCTACACCTTC.

This rearrangement joins TRBV11-2 to TRBJ1-2; the D gene is possibly TRBD1 (5 bases). CDR3 length: 15 amino acids. Trimming removed 4 bases from V and 2 bases from J, with 14 bases in between. CDR1 is SGHAT and CDR2 is FQNNGV in the germline V gene. Written as DNA, the CDR3 is TGTGCCAGCAGCTCCCTCCCCCGGGGGAACTATGGCTACACCTTC. Protein sequence: CASSSLPRGNYGYTF.

J is TRBJ1-3 and V is TRBV7-7; TRBD1 might be the D (5 bases). Germline lookup yields CDR1 SSHAT and CDR2 FNYEAQ (reference sequence). The CDR3 consists of 15 residues. Trimming took 1 base from V and 4 from J, leaving 11 bases between them. The CDR3 loop reads CASSLGVGRGNTIYF. As DNA, the CDR3 is TGTGCCAGCAGCTTAGGAGTGGGACGGGGAAACACCATATATTTT. Drawing the rest from reference TRBV7-7 and TRBJ1-3, the complete variable domain is GAGVSQSPRYKVTKRGQDVTLRCDPISSHATLYWYQQALGQGPEFLTYFNYEAQPDKSGLPSDRFSAERPEGSISTLTIQRTEQRDSAMYRCASSLGVGRGNTIYFGEGSWLTVV.

The chain employs TRBV15 and TRBJ1-2; no definite D call. The V and J ends lost 0 bases and 2 bases respectively, with 10 bases between them. This CDR3 has 15 residues. Germline loops: CDR1 LNHNV, CDR2 YYDKDF (reference sequence). CDR3 nucleotide sequence: TGTGCCACCAGCAGAGATCCACTGGAGAACTATGGCTACACCTTC. This encodes CATSRDPLENYGYTF.

The V gene is TRBV4-3, the J gene TRBJ2-2, with D tentatively TRBD2 (5 bases). Between the trimmed V and J ends, which lost 1 base and 0 bases, there was a span of 9 bases. Looked up from germline, CDR1 is LGHNA and CDR2 is YSLEER. The CDR3 consists of 16 residues. This CDR3 is CASSQGGSANTGELFF. DNA for the CDR3: TGCGCCAGCAGCCAAGGAGGGAGCGCGAACACCGGGGAGCTGTTTTTT.

This chain uses TRBV5-1 with TRBJ2-1; 13 bases map to TRBD2. CDR1 is SGHRS, CDR2 YFSETQ, per germline. This CDR3 contains 19 residues. Unmatched junction bases numbered 21, after V lost 8 bases and J lost 7 bases. In nucleotides, the CDR3 is TGCGCCAGTCATACCCCGGGACTAGCGGGAAAGACCCCCTGGAATGAGCAGTTCTTC. This codes for CASHTPGLAGKTPWNEQFF.